This is a list of T cell receptor beta chains from one sample in a study of preoperative IRX-2 immunotherapy in early breast cancer. Sequencing used immunoSEQ multiplex PCR; TCRdb keeps in-frame clones, though not all of them. The table includes several thousand clones, around 84% detected once. The sample consisted of tumor tissue, taken after IRX-2 immunotherapy. The receptors derive from a human donor with breast cancer. Each CDR3 is given with its conserved first and last residue. A D gene is named only where the DNA matches it firmly. Some rows have no size entry. The others give once, few or many, or a class for an expanded clone.

CDR3 DNA | CDR3 protein | J gene | clone size | V gene | D gene
TGTGCCAGCAGTTACTACGGATACGAGCAGTACTTC | CASSYYGYEQYF | TRBJ2-7 | - | TRBV6-7 | -
TGTGCCAGTAGTACCGACAGGGGCACGCAAGAGACCCAGTACTTC | CASSTDRGTQETQYF | TRBJ2-5 | few | TRBV19 | TRBD1
TGTGCCAGCAGTTTAGAACAGGGTACCGGAGGAGGTTACGGCTACACCTTC | CASSLEQGTGGGYGYTF | TRBJ1-2 | - | TRBV22-1 | -
TGTGGGACGACCCCGGGGGGCACAGATACGCAGTATTTT | CGTTPGGTDTQYF | TRBJ2-3 | - | TRBV28 | -
TGTGCCAGTATCCCCGGGGGCGCATCTGGAAACACTATATATTTT | CASIPGGASGNTIYF | TRBJ1-3 | - | TRBV19 | -
TGTGCCAGCAGTCCACAGGGAGGTTTTGAAAAACTGTTTTTT | CASSPQGGFEKLFF | TRBJ1-4 | - | TRBV6-8 | -
TGCAGCGTTTTTCAGGGTAGGAAGACCCAGTACTTC | CSVFQGRKTQYF | TRBJ2-5 | few | TRBV29-1 | -
TGTGCCAGCAGCCTAAGTTTGAACACTGAAGCTTTCTTT | CASSLSLNTEAFF | TRBJ1-1 | - | TRBV7-1 | -
TGTGCCAGCAGCCGAGGACAGAGAGCAACTAATGAAAAACTGTTTTTT | CASSRGQRATNEKLFF | TRBJ1-4 | - | TRBV11-3 | -
TGTGCCAGCAACATAGGGGGACTATATTCACCCCTCCACTTT | CASNIGGLYSPLHF | TRBJ1-6 | few | TRBV6-8 | -
TGTGCCAGCACCCCTGGACAGGGGAGCAATCAGCTCCAGCATTTT | CASTPGQGSNQLQHF | TRBJ1-5 | - | TRBV6-8 | TRBD1
TGCAGCGTTGAAACCGACAGGGAGAACACTGAAGCTTTCTTT | CSVETDRENTEAFF | TRBJ1-1 | - | TRBV29-1 | TRBD1
TGCGCCAGCAGCCCTCAGCCGGCATCTAACTATGGCTACACCTTC | CASSPQPASNYGYTF | TRBJ1-2 | - | TRBV5-1 | -
TGTGCCAGTAGTCGGGCACCCCCCTATGGCTACACCTTC | CASSRAPPYGYTF | TRBJ1-2 | few | TRBV19 | -